This entry features one T cell receptor beta chain sequence. CDR3 and TCR beta VDJ profiling relied on genomic DNA as the template. MiXCR, applied by TCRdb to the reads, yields one record per CDR3 protein. The data contain 250,000 to 350,000 distinct CDR3 sequences, approximately 56% of them singletons. Germline assignment: CDR1 SGHVS and CDR2 FQNEAQ. The CDR3 totals 15 residues. V lost 2 bases, J lost 3 bases, and 10 bases lay in between. This entry is derived from a study of CD8+CD57+ T cells in acquired aplastic anemia. Study at large: Sorted CD4+ and CD8+ cells gave a mean 3.2 ug DNA, range 0.2 to 27.4 ug.

The sequence was obtained from a human donor with severe aplastic anemia or a healthy control (not recorded which). The sequencing sample was made of sorted CD4+, CD8+, or CD8+CD57+ T cells (not recorded which) from PBMCs. The chain recombines TRBV7-8 with TRBJ2-2; D is undetermined. The CDR3 DNA reads TGTGCCAGCAGCTTACACGGTCCGTACACCGGGGAGCTGTTTTTT. It codes for CASSLHGPYTGELFF.